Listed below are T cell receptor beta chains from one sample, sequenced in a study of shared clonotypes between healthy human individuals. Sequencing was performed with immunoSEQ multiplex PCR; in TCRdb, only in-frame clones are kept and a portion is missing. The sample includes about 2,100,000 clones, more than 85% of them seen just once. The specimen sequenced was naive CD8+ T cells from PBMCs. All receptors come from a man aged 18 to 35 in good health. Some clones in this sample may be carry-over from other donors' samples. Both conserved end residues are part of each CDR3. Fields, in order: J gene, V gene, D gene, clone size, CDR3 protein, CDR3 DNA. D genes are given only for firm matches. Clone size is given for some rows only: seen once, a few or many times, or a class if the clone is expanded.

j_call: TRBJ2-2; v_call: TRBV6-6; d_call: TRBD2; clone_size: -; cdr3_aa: CASSHGGDGDGELFF; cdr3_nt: TGTGCCAGCAGCCACGGGGGGGATGGGGACGGGGAGCTGTTTTTT
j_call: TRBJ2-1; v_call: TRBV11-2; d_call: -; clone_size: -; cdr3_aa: CASSLGLIGASYNEQFF; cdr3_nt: TGTGCCAGCAGCTTAGGATTAATAGGGGCTTCCTACAATGAGCAGTTCTTC
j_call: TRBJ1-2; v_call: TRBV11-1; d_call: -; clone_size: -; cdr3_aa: CASSLAEGADPYGYTF; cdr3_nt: TGTGCCAGCAGCTTAGCGGAAGGAGCCGACCCCTATGGCTACACCTTC
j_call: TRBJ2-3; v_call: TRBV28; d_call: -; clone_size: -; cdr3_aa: CASRGMGRVTDTQYF; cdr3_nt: TGTGCCAGCAGGGGAATGGGGCGCGTCACAGATACGCAGTATTTT
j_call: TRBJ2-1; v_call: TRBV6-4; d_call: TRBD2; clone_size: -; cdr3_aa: CASRRTSGWDEQFF; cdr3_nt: TGTGCCAGCAGGAGGACTAGCGGGTGGGATGAGCAGTTCTTC
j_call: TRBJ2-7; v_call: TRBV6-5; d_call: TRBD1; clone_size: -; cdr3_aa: CASSPGQGARWEQYF; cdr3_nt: TGTGCCAGCAGTCCCGGACAGGGAGCCCGATGGGAGCAGTACTTC
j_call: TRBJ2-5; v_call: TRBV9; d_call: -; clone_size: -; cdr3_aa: CASSTGDSWGRETQYF; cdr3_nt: TGTGCCAGCAGCACAGGGGACTCATGGGGGAGGGAGACCCAGTACTTC
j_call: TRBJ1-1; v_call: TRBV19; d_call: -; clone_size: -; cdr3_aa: CASNNKGLTEAFF; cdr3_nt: TGTGCCAGTAACAATAAGGGTTTGACTGAAGCTTTCTTT
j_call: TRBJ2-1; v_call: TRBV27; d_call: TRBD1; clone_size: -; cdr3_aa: CASSHWTGISEQFF; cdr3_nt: TGTGCCAGCAGTCACTGGACAGGGATTAGTGAGCAGTTCTTC
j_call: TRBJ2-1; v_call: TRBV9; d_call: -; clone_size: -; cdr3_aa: CASNYDSNEQFF; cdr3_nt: TGTGCCAGCAATTATGACTCCAATGAGCAGTTCTTC
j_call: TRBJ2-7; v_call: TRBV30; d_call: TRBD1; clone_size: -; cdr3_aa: CAWSGGQGDEQYF; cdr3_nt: TGTGCCTGGAGTGGGGGACAGGGAGACGAGCAGTACTTC
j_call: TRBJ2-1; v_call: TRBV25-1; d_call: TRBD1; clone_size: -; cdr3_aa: CASSESGQGPRDEQFF; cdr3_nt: TGTGCCAGCAGTGAATCGGGACAGGGGCCGCGCGATGAGCAGTTCTTC
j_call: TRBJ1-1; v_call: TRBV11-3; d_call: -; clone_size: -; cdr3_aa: CASSGEGRDSDTEAFF; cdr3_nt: TGTGCCAGCAGCGGCGAGGGGCGGGACTCCGACACTGAAGCTTTCTTT
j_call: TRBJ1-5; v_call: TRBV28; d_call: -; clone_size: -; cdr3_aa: CASSRAGINQPQHF; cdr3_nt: TGTGCCAGCAGCCGGGCCGGGATCAATCAGCCCCAGCATTTT
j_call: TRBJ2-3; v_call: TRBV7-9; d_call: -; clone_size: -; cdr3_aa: CASSSPFRGAEGDTQYF; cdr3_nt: TGTGCCAGCAGCTCCCCCTTTAGGGGGGCGGAAGGAGATACGCAGTATTTT
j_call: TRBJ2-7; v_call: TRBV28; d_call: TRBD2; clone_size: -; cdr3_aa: CASSLFLAGVSSYEQYF; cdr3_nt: TGTGCCAGCAGCTTGTTTCTAGCGGGAGTGTCGTCCTACGAGCAGTACTTC
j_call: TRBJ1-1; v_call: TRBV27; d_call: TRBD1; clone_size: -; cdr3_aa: CASSFWAPGQPNTEAFF; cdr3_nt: TGTGCCAGCAGTTTTTGGGCCCCGGGACAGCCGAACACTGAAGCTTTCTTT
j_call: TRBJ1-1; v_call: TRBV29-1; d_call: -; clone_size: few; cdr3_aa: CSARASGFTEAFF; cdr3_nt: TGCAGCGCCCGAGCATCAGGCTTCACTGAAGCTTTCTTT
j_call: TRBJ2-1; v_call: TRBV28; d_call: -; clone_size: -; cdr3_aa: CASSLWVGAAYNEQFF; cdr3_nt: TGTGCCAGCAGTTTATGGGTGGGGGCGGCCTACAATGAGCAGTTCTTC
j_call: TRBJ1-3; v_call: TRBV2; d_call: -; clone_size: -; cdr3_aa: CASSEGGSGNTIYF; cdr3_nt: TGTGCCAGCAGTGAGGGGGGGAGTGGAAACACCATATATTTT
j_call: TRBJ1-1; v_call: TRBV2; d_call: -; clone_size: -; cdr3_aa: CASSEVLGDTEAFF; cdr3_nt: TGTGCCAGCAGTGAGGTCCTCGGTGACACTGAAGCTTTCTTT
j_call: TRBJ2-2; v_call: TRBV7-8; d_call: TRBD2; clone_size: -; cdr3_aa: CASSLDAGVYTGELFF; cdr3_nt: TGTGCCAGCAGCTTAGATGCGGGAGTCTACACCGGGGAGCTGTTTTTT
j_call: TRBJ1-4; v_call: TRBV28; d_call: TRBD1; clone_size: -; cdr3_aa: CASRPTGARSNEKLFF; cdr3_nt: TGTGCCAGCAGACCGACAGGGGCAAGGTCTAATGAAAAACTGTTTTTT
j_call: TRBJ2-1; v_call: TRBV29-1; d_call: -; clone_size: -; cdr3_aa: CSVEADGVGDEQFF; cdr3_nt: TGCAGCGTTGAAGCGGACGGTGTGGGCGATGAGCAGTTCTTC
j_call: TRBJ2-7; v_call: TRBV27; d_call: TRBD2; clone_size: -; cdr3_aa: CASREAGTYEQYF; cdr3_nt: TGTGCCAGCAGGGAAGCGGGGACCTACGAGCAGTACTTC
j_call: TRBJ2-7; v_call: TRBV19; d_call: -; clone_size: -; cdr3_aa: CASSGIYSYEQYF; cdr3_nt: TGTGCCAGTAGTGGGATCTACTCCTACGAGCAGTACTTC
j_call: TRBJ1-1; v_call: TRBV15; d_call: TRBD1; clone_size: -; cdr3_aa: CATSRRRGQAEAFF; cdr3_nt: TGTGCCACCAGCAGGCGGAGGGGGCAAGCTGAAGCTTTCTTT
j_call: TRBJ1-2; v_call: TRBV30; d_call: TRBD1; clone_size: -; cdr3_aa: CAWSVGGRERYGYTF; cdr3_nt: TGTGCCTGGAGTGTAGGGGGCAGGGAGAGGTATGGCTACACCTTC
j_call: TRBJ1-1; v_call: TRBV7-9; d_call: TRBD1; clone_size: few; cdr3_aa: CASSLGQGATEAFF; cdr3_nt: TGTGCCAGCAGCTTGGGACAGGGGGCCACTGAAGCTTTCTTT
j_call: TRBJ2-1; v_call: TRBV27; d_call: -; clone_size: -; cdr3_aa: CASSSKDGLEQFF; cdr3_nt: TGTGCCAGCAGTTCCAAGGACGGCCTAGAGCAGTTCTTC
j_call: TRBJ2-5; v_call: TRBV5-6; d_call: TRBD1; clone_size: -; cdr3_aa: CASSLVLGTAGETQYF; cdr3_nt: TGTGCCAGCAGCTTGGTTTTAGGGACAGCCGGGGAGACCCAGTACTTC
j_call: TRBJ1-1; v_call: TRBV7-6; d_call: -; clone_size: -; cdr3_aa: CASSRRTNTEAFF; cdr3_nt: TGTGCCAGCAGCCGACGTACGAACACTGAAGCTTTCTTT
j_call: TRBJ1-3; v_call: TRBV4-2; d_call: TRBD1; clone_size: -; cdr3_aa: CASSQDDRVSGNTIYF; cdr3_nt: TGTGCCAGCAGCCAAGACGACAGGGTCAGCGGAAACACCATATATTTT
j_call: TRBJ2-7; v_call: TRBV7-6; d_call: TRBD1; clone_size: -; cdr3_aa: CASSFFGTGGNEQYF; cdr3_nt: TGTGCCAGCAGCTTCTTCGGGACAGGGGGCAACGAGCAGTACTTC
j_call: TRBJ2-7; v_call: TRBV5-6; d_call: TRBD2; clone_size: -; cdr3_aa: CASSMRGSGRYEQYF; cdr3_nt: TGTGCCAGCAGCATGCGGGGTAGCGGGAGATACGAGCAGTACTTC
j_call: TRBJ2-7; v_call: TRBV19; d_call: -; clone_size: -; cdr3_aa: CASSLAEDYEQYF; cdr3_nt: TGTGCCAGTAGTTTAGCGGAAGACTACGAGCAGTACTTC
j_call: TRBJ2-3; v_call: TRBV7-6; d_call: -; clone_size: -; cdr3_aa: CASSPVRVSPDTQYF; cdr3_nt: TGTGCCAGCAGCCCCGTCCGTGTTAGCCCAGATACGCAGTATTTT
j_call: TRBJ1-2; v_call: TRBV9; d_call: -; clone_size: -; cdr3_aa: CASSETTGTSFKGDYGYTF; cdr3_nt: TGTGCCAGCAGCGAAACTACCGGGACATCCTTCAAGGGGGACTATGGCTACACCTTC
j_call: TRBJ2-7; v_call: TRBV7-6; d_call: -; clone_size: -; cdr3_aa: CASSLLAVNSYEQYF; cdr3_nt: TGTGCCAGCAGCTTATTAGCGGTTAACTCCTACGAGCAGTACTTC
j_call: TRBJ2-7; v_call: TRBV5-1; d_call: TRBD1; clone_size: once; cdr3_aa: CASSWGPGQPYEQYF; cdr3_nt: TGCGCCAGCAGCTGGGGGCCGGGACAGCCCTACGAGCAGTACTTC
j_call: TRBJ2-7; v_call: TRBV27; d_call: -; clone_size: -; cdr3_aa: CASSFRGAAYEQYF; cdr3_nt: TGTGCCAGCAGTTTTCGAGGGGCCGCCTACGAGCAGTACTTC
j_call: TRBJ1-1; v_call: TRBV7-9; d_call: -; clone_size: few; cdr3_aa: CASSWTDTEAFF; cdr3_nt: TGTGCCAGCAGCTGGACAGACACTGAAGCTTTCTTT
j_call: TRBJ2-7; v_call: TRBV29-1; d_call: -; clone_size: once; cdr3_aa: CSVPGRRSYEQYF; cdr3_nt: TGCAGCGTGCCGGGACGCCGGTCCTACGAGCAGTACTTC